The TCR beta chain under discussion was sequenced for a study of cytomegalovirus exposure and HLA in healthy donors. Across the whole study: HLA-typed donors were the source of about 85 million unique TCRs held in an early data release.

The study ran its PCR with 60 Vbeta and 13 Jbeta primers. The method was immunoSEQ multiplex PCR; TCRdb's version includes in-frame clones alone and lacks a portion of them. The table has around 150,000 clones, approximately 72% seen once. As concerns this clone: One end of the junction varies from germline; a read error may be responsible.

The CDR3 has 14 amino acids. Germline V gene data show CDR1 as SSHAT and CDR2 as FNYEAQ (reference sequence). The chain employs TRBV7-7 and TRBJ2-1; 9 nucleotides line up with TRBD2. The source material was PBMCs. The receptor's source is a man aged 50-60 years in good health and CMV-seronegative. The CDR3 here is CASSLAAGGREQFF. In DNA form, the CDR3 reads TGTGCTAGCAGCTTAGCTGCGGGGGGGCGGGAGCAGTTCTTC.